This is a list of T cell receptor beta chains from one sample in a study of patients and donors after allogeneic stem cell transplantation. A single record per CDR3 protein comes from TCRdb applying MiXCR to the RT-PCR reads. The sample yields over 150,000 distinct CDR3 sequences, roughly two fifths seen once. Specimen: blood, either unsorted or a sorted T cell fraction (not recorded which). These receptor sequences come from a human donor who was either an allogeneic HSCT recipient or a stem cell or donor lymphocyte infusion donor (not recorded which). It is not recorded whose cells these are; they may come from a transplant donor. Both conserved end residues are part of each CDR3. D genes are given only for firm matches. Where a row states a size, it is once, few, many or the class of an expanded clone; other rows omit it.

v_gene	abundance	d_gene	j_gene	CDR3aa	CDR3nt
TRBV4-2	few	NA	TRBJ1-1	CASSQERRKAFF	TGTGCCAGCAGCCAGGAGAGGAGGAAAGCTTTCTTT
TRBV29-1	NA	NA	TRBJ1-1	CSVAPLDTRTEAFF	TGCAGCGTTGCCCCACTGGATACGCGGACTGAAGCTTTCTTT
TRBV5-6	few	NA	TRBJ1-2	CASSSTVRTEHYGYTF	TGTGCCAGCAGCTCGACTGTCCGGACAGAGCACTATGGCTACACCTTC
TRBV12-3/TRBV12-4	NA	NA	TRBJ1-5	CASSLSREDQPQHF	TGTGCCAGCAGTTTGAGTAGGGAGGATCAGCCCCAGCATTTT
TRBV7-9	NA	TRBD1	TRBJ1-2	CASSSDRGLDGYTF	TGTGCCAGCAGCTCGGACAGGGGGCTAGATGGCTACACCTTC
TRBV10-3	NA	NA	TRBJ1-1	CAISDPGLNTEPFF	TGTGCCATCAGTGATCCGGGACTGAACACTGAACCTTTCTTT
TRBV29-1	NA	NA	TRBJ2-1	CSVPGFYNEQFF	TGCAGCGTTCCAGGTTTCTACAATGAGCAGTTCTTC
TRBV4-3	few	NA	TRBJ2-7	CASSQDQGYEQYF	TGCGCCAGCAGCCAAGACCAGGGATACGAGCAGTACTTC
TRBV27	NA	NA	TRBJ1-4	CASSKSGGGEKLFF	TGTGCCAGCAGCAAGTCGGGGGGGGGTGAAAAACTGTTTTTT
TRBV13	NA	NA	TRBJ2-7	CASSFLLQGKIHEQYF	TGTGCCAGCAGCTTCTTACTACAGGGAAAAATCCACGAGCAGTACTTC
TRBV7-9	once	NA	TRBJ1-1	CASSLSFPEAFF	TGTGCCAGCAGCTTAAGTTTTCCTGAAGCTTTCTTT
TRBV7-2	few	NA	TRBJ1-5	CASSPPGGQPQHF	TGTGCCAGCAGCCCGCCGGGTGGTCAGCCCCAGCATTTT
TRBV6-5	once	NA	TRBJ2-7	CASSYPLYRGLLNEQYF	TGTGCCAGCAGTTACCCCTTATACAGGGGACTCCTCAACGAGCAGTACTTC
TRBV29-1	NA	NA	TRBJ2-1	CSVQVSHYEQFF	TGCAGCGTCCAAGTAAGCCATTATGAGCAGTTCTTC
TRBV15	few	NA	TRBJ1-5	CATSRVGRNQPQHF	TGTGCCACCAGCAGAGTGGGTCGCAATCAGCCCCAGCATTTT
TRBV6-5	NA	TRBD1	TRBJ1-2	CASSYAQGAYGYTF	TGTGCCAGCAGTTACGCTCAGGGGGCGTATGGCTACACCTTC
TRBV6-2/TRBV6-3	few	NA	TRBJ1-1	CASSYSYDPTEFTEAFF	TGTGCCAGCAGTTACTCATACGACCCGACGGAATTCACTGAAGCTTTCTTT
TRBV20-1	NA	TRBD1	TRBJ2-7	CSARYRGRWERPYEQYF	TGCAGTGCTAGGTACAGGGGGCGGTGGGAGAGGCCCTACGAGCAGTACTTC
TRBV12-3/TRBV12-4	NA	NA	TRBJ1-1	CASSLKTLWETEAFF	TGTGCCAGCAGTTTGAAGACCTTATGGGAGACTGAAGCTTTCTTT
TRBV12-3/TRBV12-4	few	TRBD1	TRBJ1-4	CASSSSGQGPNEKLFF	TGTGCCAGCAGTTCCTCTGGACAGGGACCTAATGAAAAACTGTTTTTT
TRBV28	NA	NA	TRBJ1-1	CASSSPGGVDTEAFF	TGTGCCAGCAGTTCCCCGGGAGGGGTCGACACTGAAGCTTTCTTT
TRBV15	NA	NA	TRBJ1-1	CATRNRPNTEAFF	TGTGCCACCAGAAACAGGCCGAACACTGAAGCTTTCTTT
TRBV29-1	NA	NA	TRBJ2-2	CSSGMNTGELFF	TGCAGCTCAGGGATGAACACCGGGGAGCTGTTTTTT
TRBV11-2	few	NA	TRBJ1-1	CASSPDGGSGTEAFF	TGTGCCAGCAGCCCCGATGGGGGTAGCGGCACTGAAGCTTTCTTT
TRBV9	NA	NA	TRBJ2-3	CASSVLGVGTDTQYF	TGTGCCAGCAGCGTCCTAGGGGTAGGGACAGATACGCAGTATTTT
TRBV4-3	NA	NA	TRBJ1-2	CASSQETDYGYTF	TGCGCCAGCAGCCAAGAGACCGACTATGGCTACACCTTC
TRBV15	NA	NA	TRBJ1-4	CATSRVGPAEKLFF	TGTGCCACCAGCAGAGTGGGACCCGCCGAAAAACTGTTTTTT
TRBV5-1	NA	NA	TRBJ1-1	CASSQDLNRNTETFF	TGCGCCAGCAGCCAGGACCTTAATAGGAACACTGAAACTTTCTTT
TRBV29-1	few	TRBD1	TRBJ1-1	CSVSRDRIEAFF	TGCAGCGTTTCCCGGGACAGGATTGAAGCTTTCTTT
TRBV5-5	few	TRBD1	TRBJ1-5	CASSQGQGGIQPQHF	TGTGCCAGCAGCCAGGGACAGGGAGGAATTCAGCCCCAGCATTTT
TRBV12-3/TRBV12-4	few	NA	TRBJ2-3	CASSLEVGRLTDTQYF	TGTGCCAGCAGTTTAGAAGTCGGCAGACTCACAGATACGCAGTATTTT
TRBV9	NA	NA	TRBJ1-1	CASSLGGVSNTEAFF	TGTGCCAGCAGTTTAGGTGGGGTTTCGAACACTGAAGCTTTCTTT
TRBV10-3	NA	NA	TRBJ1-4	CAISEGLNEKLFF	TGTGCCATCAGTGAAGGCCTTAATGAAAAACTGTTTTTT
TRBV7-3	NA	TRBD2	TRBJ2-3	CASRAGVSDTQYF	TGTGCCAGCCGCGCGGGAGTCTCAGATACGCAGTATTTT
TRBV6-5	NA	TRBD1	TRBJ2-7	CASSYGQGGGYEQYF	TGTGCCAGCAGTTACGGACAGGGAGGCGGCTACGAGCAGTACTTC
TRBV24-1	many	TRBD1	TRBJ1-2	CATSDWGQGRSGGYTF	TGTGCCACCAGTGATTGGGGACAGGGAAGGTCCGGCGGCTACACCTTC
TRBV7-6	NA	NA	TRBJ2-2	CASSLPGVLTGELFF	TGTGCCAGCAGCCTCCCCGGGGTTCTCACCGGGGAGCTGTTTTTT
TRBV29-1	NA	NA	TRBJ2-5	CSTQVRPRETQYF	TGCAGCACTCAAGTGAGACCTCGAGAGACCCAGTACTTC
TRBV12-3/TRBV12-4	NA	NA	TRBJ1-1	CASSLALTGQNTEAFF	TGTGCCAGCAGTTTGGCCCTTACCGGTCAGAACACTGAAGCTTTCTTT
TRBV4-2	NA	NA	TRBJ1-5	CASSHWDAPAAQHF	TGTGCCAGCAGCCACTGGGACGCCCCGGCAGCCCAGCATTTT
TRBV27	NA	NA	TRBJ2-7	CASSLSGTAYEQYF	TGTGCCAGCAGTTTATCTGGTACAGCCTACGAGCAGTACTTC
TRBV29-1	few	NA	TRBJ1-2	CSVRDPYGYTF	TGCAGCGTTAGGGATCCCTATGGCTACACCTTC
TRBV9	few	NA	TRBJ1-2	CASSVAPSGDGYTF	TGTGCCAGCAGCGTAGCCCCTTCAGGAGATGGCTACACCTTC
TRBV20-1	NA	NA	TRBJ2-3	CSAEDSGATDTQYF	TGCAGTGCTGAGGATAGCGGCGCCACAGATACGCAGTATTTT
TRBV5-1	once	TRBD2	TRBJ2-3	CATGTRGADTQYF	TGCGCCACAGGGACTAGGGGGGCAGATACGCAGTATTTT
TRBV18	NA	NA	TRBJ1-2	CASSPSPGNGGYTF	TGTGCCAGCTCACCATCACCAGGGAATGGAGGCTACACCTTC
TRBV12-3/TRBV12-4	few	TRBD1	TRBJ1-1	CASRGQGLSTEAFF	TGTGCCAGCAGGGGACAGGGCCTGAGCACTGAAGCTTTCTTT
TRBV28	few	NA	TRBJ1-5	CASSLMGPPNQPQHF	TGTGCCAGCAGTTTGATGGGCCCACCCAATCAGCCCCAGCATTTT
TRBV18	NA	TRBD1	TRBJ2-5	CASSPRDRQETQYF	TGTGCCAGCTCACCACGGGACAGACAAGAGACCCAGTACTTC
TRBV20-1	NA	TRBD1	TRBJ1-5	CSASRTGDQPQHF	TGCAGTGCTAGCCGGACAGGGGATCAGCCCCAGCATTTT
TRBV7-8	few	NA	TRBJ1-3	CASSLETDPSGNTIYF	TGTGCCAGCAGCTTGGAGACAGATCCCTCTGGAAACACCATATATTTT
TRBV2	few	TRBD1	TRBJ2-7	CASSGETGNSEQYF	TGTGCCAGCAGTGGGGAGACAGGGAACTCCGAGCAGTACTTC
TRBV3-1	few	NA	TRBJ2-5	CASRRQETQYF	TGTGCCAGCAGGAGGCAAGAGACCCAGTACTTC
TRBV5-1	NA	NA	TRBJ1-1	CASSWAGRTNTEAFF	TGCGCCAGCAGCTGGGCAGGAAGAACGAACACTGAAGCTTTCTTT
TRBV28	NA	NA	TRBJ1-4	CASNLEGSEKLFF	TGTGCCAGCAACTTAGAGGGTAGTGAAAAACTGTTTTTT